This T cell receptor beta chain was obtained from a study of molecular identifiers for immune sequencing clone quantification. Regarding the study as a whole: Highly expanded clone sizes could be underestimated by identical TCR molecules sharing a barcode.

TCRdb reprocessed the PCR reads via MiXCR and lists one record per CDR3 protein. The sample has approximately 590,000 distinct CDR3 sequences, about 25% seen once. Germline CDR1 reads WSHSY; CDR2 reads SAAADI. Trimming left V 5 bases short and J 3 bases short, with 13 bases between. CDR3 length equals 14 residues. This clonotype was picked up many times. The antigen remains unidentified. The TCR was taken from a human donor in good health. Some libraries in this study had Jurkat cell RNA spiked in. Sequenced: naive CD8+ T cells from blood, with Jurkat cell RNA spiked in. Regarding subset: FACS-sorted CD8+CD4-CCR7+CD45RA+ naive T cells. The chain couples TRBV10-2 to TRBJ1-2; D is perhaps TRBD1 (5 bases). In DNA, the CDR3 is TGCGCCAGCAGTCCCCCAGGGACTTACTATGGCTACACCTTC. Translation: CASSPPGTYYGYTF.